These 17 T cell receptor beta chains originate from one sample sequenced in a study of tissue T cells after allogeneic stem cell transplantation. Libraries were prepared by immunoSEQ multiplex PCR; TCRdb keeps only in-frame clonotypes and omits some of them. This table holds about 2,700 clones, roughly 60% found once. Adult allogeneic hematopoietic cell transplant recipients with steroid-refractory graft-versus-host disease were prospectively enrolled for research autopsy. This material consisted of descending colon tissue, taken at autopsy. The receptor set was obtained from an older male patient with steroid-refractory graft-versus-host disease after an allogeneic stem cell transplant. Some T cells may have come from the graft donor.

The chain couples TRBV6-6 to TRBJ2-2, with TRBD2 matching over 9 bases. Germline V gene lookup returns CDR1 MNHNY and CDR2 SVGAGI (reference sequence). J was trimmed by 5 bases and V by 3 bases; bases with no gene match: 1. The CDR3 loop spans 14 amino acids. CDR3 sequence (DNA): TGTGCCAGCAGTTATCTAGCGGGGACCGGGGAGCTGTTTTTT. It is translated as CASSYLAGTGELFF.

The chain is built from TRBV7-3 and TRBJ1-2; D not resolved. CDR1 and CDR2 from the germline V gene are SGHTA and FQGTGA. V was trimmed by 6 bases and J by 8 bases, leaving 16 bases between them. The CDR3 has 13 amino acids. This chain's CDR3 is CASSPPETRGYTF. In nucleotides, the CDR3 is TGTGCCAGCAGTCCCCCGGAGACGAGAGGCTACACCTTC.

The V and J genes are TRBV30 and TRBJ1-6; D unresolved. Trimming shortened V by 3 bases and J by 7 bases, and 19 bases separated the two germline ends. Germline assignment: CDR1 GTSNPN and CDR2 SVGIG (reference sequence). The CDR3 spans 16 residues. CDR3 loop: CAWRALVIGANSPLHF. Written as DNA, the CDR3 is TGTGCCTGGAGAGCCCTAGTGATAGGAGCCAATTCACCCCTCCACTTT.

The chain carries TRBV5-4 and TRBJ2-5, with 11 bases lining up with TRBD2. The CDR3 is made up of 14 amino acids. The V gene's germline CDR1 is SGHNT and CDR2 YYREEE (reference sequence). Trimming at V came to 4 bases and at J to 3 bases, leaving 2 bases not matched to a gene. CDR3 in DNA: TGTGCCAGCAGCACGGGACTAGCGGAAGAGACCCAGTACTTC. Translating it yields CASSTGLAEETQYF.

The chain couples TRBV18 to TRBJ2-5; 7 bases are shared with TRBD1. The CDR3 runs 15 residues. Looked up from germline, CDR1 is KGHSH and CDR2 is LQKENI. Unmatched junction bases numbered 5, after V lost 3 bases and J lost 1 base. CDR3 sequence (DNA): TGTGCCAGCTCACCTAACAGGGGTCCCCAAGAGACCCAGTACTTC. Translated, it gives CASSPNRGPQETQYF. Drawing the rest from reference TRBV18 and TRBJ2-5, the complete variable domain is NAGVMQNPRHLVRRRGQEARLRCSPMKGHSHVYWYRQLPEEGLKFMVYLQKENIIDESGMPKERFSAEFPKEGPSILRIQQVVRGDSAAYFCASSPNRGPQETQYFGPGTRLLVL.

The table lists this clone with a few counts. The chain uses TRBV5-4 and TRBJ2-5; 8 bases are shared with TRBD2. CDR1 and CDR2 from the germline V gene are SGHNT and YYREEE (reference sequence). Trimming cost V 3 bases and J 4 bases; bases outside gene matches: 5. The CDR3 has 14 residues. The chain's CDR3 is CASSSGGVVETQYF. Written as DNA, the CDR3 is TGTGCCAGCAGCTCGGGGGGGGTAGTAGAGACCCAGTACTTC.

This clone was seen just once. V usage is TRBV29-1 and J usage is TRBJ2-4; possibly TRBD2 for D (6 bases). CDR1 is SQVTM, CDR2 ANQGSEA, per germline. The CDR3 has 15 amino acids. V was trimmed by 0 bases and J by 7 bases, leaving 16 bases between them. The CDR3 bases are TGCAGCGTTGAAGACCCCACGGGACTTCTTAACATTCAGTACTTC. Translation: CSVEDPTGLLNIQYF.

The chain carries TRBV25-1 and TRBJ1-2; TRBD1 aligns across 7 bases. The CDR3 has 18 amino acids. The trim removed 4 bases at V and 4 bases at J, leaving 18 bases unmatched. In germline, CDR1 is MGHDK, CDR2 SYGVNS. The CDR3 protein is CASSAVPGQPETSYGYTF. The CDR3 DNA sequence: TGTGCCAGCAGTGCCGTTCCGGGACAGCCTGAGACATCCTATGGCTACACCTTC.

This rearrangement joins TRBV11-3 to TRBJ2-1; 14 bases fit TRBD2. CDR1 and CDR2 from the germline V gene are SGHNT and YENEEA. Trimming at V came to 1 base and at J to 5 bases, leaving 10 bases not matched to a gene. This CDR3 has 19 amino acids. As DNA, the CDR3 is TGTGCCAGCAGCTTAGGAGGGACTAGCGGGGGAGTTACCCACAATGAGCAGTTCTTC. Its protein product is CASSLGGTSGGVTHNEQFF.

The chain combines TRBV13 with TRBJ1-2; perhaps TRBD1 as D (5 bases). The CDR3 is 13 amino acids. Germline V CDR1 and CDR2: PRHDT, FYEKMQ (reference sequence). V lost 5 bases to trimming and J lost 2 bases, with 9 bases between them. The CDR3 reads CASSPGGNYGYTF. The DNA of the CDR3 is TGTGCCAGCAGCCCGGGGGGGAACTATGGCTACACCTTC.

This chain connects TRBV27 to TRBJ1-2, with D perhaps TRBD1 (6 bases). Germline V gives CDR1 MNHEY, CDR2 SMNVEV (reference sequence). V shed 4 bases and J shed 5 bases, with 14 bases lying between them. There are 14 residues in the CDR3. The CDR3 sequence is CASSSSGAGYGYTF. CDR3 sequence (DNA): TGTGCCAGCAGTTCCTCAGGGGCCGGATATGGCTACACCTTC.

V gene TRBV15 combines with J gene TRBJ2-3; 9 positions agree with TRBD2. The length of the CDR3 is 16 residues. The germline V gene has CDR1 LNHNV and CDR2 YYDKDF (reference sequence). Trimming removed 0 bases from V and 3 bases from J; junction bases left unmatched: 4. Here the CDR3 reads CATSRDLAGPTDTQYF. The CDR3 nucleotides are TGTGCCACCAGCAGAGACCTAGCGGGGCCTACAGATACGCAGTATTTT.

The V call is TRBV12-3 or TRBV12-4, the J call TRBJ1-1, with D perhaps matching TRBD1 (6 bases). The CDR3 is 12 amino acids. Trimming shortened V by 5 bases and J by 12 bases, and 16 bases separated the two germline ends. The CDR3 is CASSLRGLGSFF. CDR3 sequence (DNA): TGTGCCAGCAGTCTCAGGGGATTGGGTTCTTTCTTT.

The chain uses TRBV18 and TRBJ2-5, with no clear D. Trimming took 2 bases from V and 7 from J, leaving 11 bases between them. The CDR3 spans 13 residues. Germline CDR1 KGHSH, CDR2 LQKENI. This CDR3 reads CASSPNTGGTQYF. CDR3 DNA sequence: TGTGCCAGCTCACCAAACACGGGTGGGACCCAGTACTTC.

The chain joins TRBV27 to TRBJ2-1; D not resolved. In germline, CDR1 is MNHEY, CDR2 SMNVEV (reference sequence). This CDR3 has 14 amino acids. Trimming took off 5 bases at V and 5 bases at J, with 13 bases between the two ends. CDR3 nucleotide sequence: TGTGCCAGCAGTCAGGACCGGAATGACAATGAGCAGTTCTTC. Protein sequence: CASSQDRNDNEQFF.

The chain is built from TRBV4-1 and TRBJ2-2; the match to TRBD2 covers 7 bases. Unmatched junction bases numbered 4, after V lost 3 bases and J lost 6 bases. This CDR3 contains 14 residues. The V gene's germline CDR1 is MGHRA and CDR2 YSYEKL. The CDR3: CASSQAGEPGELFF. The CDR3 DNA is TGCGCCAGCAGCCAGGCGGGGGAACCCGGGGAGCTGTTTTTT.

The chain joins TRBV5-6 to TRBJ2-5; 8 bases fit TRBD2. The germline CDR1 and CDR2 sequences are SGHDT and YYEEEE. This CDR3 has 15 amino acids. Trimming removed 4 bases from V and 4 bases from J; junction bases left unmatched: 9. CDR3 sequence reads: CASSGGAGGGETQYF. CDR3 in DNA: TGTGCCAGCAGCGGGGGGGCCGGGGGGGGAGAGACCCAGTACTTC.